The T cell receptor (beta chain) under discussion was sequenced for a study of T cells after posttransplantation cyclophosphamide. Generated by immunoSEQ multiplex PCR, the TCRdb table keeps only in-frame clones and is missing some. The sample contains about 22,000 clones, roughly 67% of which appear only once. Findings of the study overall: Skin or GI-infiltrating T cells shared few TRB sequences with blood. Later blood repertoires were often dominated by clones from the donor CD8+ memory compartment. After PTCy, TRB diversity resembled that of CNI/methotrexate controls.

Germline CDR1 SGHVS, CDR2 FNYEAQ. V was trimmed by 5 bases and J by 3 bases, leaving 10 bases between them. The CDR3 totals 14 residues. The related graft donor's blood sample was taken on the day of bone marrow donation. Notes on this clone: The antigen remains undetermined.

The gene calls are TRBV7-6 and TRBJ1-4; tentative D call: TRBD1 (6 bases). The source is a woman aged 60-75 years in good health, CMV-negative, and a related stem cell transplant donor. Sequenced input: memory CD4+ T cells sorted from PBMCs. Here the CDR3 DNA reads TGTGCCAGCAGCGCCGGACAGCCTAATGAAAAACTGTTTTTT. Residues: CASSAGQPNEKLFF. Combining the CDR3 with reference TRBV7-6 and TRBJ1-4 gives the whole variable domain GAGVSQSPRYKVTKRGQDVALRCDPISGHVSLYWYRQALGQGPEFLTYFNYEAQQDKSGLPNDRFSAERPEGSISTLTIQRTEQRDSAMYRCASSAGQPNEKLFFGSGTQLSVL.